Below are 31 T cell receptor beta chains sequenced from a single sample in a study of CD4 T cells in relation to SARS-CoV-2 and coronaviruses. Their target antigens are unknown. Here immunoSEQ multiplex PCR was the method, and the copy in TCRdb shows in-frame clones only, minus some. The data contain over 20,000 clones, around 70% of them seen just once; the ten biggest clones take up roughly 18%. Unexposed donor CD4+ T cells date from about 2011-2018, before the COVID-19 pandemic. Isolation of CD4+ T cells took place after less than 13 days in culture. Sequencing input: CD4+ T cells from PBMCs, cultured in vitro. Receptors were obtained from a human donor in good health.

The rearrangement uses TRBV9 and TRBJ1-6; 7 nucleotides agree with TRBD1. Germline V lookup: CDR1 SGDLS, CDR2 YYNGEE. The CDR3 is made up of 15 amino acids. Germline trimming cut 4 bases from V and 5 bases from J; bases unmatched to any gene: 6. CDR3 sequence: CASSPGQVDNSPLHF. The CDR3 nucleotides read TGTGCCAGCAGCCCAGGACAGGTGGATAATTCACCCCTCCACTTT.

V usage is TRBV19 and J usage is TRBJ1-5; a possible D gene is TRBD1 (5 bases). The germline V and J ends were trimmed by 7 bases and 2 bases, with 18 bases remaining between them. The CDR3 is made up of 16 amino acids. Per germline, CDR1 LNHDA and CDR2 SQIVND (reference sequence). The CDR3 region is CASTYSGVGGNQPQHF. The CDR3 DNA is TGTGCCAGTACCTACTCGGGGGTAGGAGGCAATCAGCCCCAGCATTTT. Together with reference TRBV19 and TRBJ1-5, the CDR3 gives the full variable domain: DGGITQSPKYLFRKEGQNVTLSCEQNLNHDAMYWYRQDPGQGLRLIYYSQIVNDFQKGDIAEGYSVSREKKESFPLTVTSAQKNPTAFYLCASTYSGVGGNQPQHFGDGTRLSIL.

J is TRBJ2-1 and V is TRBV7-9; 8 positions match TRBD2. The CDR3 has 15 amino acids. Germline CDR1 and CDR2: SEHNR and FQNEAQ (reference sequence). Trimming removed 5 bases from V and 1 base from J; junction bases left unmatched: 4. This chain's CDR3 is CASSQLAVSYNEQFF. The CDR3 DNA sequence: TGTGCCAGCAGCCAACTAGCGGTATCCTACAATGAGCAGTTCTTC.

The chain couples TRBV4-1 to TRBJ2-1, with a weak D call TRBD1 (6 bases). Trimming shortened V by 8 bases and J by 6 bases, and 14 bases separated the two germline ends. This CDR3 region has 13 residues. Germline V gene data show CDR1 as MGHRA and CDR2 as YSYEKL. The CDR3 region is CASGLHRVNEQFF. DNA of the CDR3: TGCGCCAGCGGGCTTCACAGGGTCAATGAGCAGTTCTTC.

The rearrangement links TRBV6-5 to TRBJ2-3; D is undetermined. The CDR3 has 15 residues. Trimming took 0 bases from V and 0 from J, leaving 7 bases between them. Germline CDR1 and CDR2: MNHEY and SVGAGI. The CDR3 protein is CASSYSLGSTDTQYF. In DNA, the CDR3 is TGTGCCAGCAGTTACTCGTTGGGTAGCACAGATACGCAGTATTTT.

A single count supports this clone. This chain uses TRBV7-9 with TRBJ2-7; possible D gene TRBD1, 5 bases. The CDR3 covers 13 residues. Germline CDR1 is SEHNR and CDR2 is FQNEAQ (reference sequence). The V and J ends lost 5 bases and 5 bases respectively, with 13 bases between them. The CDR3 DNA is TGTGCCAGCAGCGTGACAGTCCCTAACGAGCAGTACTTC. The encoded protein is CASSVTVPNEQYF.

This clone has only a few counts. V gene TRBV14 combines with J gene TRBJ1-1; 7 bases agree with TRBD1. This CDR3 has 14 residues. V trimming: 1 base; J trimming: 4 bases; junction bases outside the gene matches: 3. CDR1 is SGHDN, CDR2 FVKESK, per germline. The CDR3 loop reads CASSQAGGSTEAFF. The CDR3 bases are TGTGCCAGCAGCCAAGCAGGGGGTAGCACTGAAGCTTTCTTT.

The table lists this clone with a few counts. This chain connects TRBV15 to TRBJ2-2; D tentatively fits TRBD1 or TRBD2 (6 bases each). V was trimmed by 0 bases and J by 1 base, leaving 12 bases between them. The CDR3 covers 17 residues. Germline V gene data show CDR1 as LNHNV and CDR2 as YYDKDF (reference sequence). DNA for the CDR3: TGTGCCACCAGCAGAGATCTGGGGGGCCGGAACACCGGGGAGCTGTTTTTT. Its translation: CATSRDLGGRNTGELFF.

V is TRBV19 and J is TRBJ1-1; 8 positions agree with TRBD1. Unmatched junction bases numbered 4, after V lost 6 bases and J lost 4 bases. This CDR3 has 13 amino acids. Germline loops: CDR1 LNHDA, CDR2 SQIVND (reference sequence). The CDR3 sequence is CASSEQGGTEAFF. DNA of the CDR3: TGTGCCAGTAGCGAACAGGGGGGCACTGAAGCTTTCTTT.

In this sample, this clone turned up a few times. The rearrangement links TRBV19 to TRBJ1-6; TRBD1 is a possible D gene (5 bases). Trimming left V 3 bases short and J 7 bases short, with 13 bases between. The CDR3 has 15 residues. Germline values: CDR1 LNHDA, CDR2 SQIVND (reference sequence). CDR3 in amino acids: CASSMQAGENSPLHF. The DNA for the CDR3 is TGTGCCAGTAGTATGCAGGCGGGGGAGAATTCACCCCTCCACTTT.

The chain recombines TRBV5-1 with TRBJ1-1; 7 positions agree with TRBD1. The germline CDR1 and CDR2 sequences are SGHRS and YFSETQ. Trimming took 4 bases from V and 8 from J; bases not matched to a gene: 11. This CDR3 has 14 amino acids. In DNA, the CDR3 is TGCGCCAGCAGCCCGAGCTGGGGACAGTCGGAAGCTTTCTTT. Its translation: CASSPSWGQSEAFF.

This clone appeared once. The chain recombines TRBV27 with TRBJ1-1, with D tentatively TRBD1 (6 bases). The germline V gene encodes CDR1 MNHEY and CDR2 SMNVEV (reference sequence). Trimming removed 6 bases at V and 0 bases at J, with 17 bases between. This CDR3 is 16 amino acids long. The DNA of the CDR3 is TGTGCCAGCAGCCGAACGGGGGCACCACTGAACACTGAAGCTTTCTTT. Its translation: CASSRTGAPLNTEAFF.

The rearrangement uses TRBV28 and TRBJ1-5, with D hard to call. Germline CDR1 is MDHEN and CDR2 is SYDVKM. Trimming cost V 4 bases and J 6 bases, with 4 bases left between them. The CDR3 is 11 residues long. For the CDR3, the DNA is TGTGCCAGCAGTTCTGCTCAGCCCCAGCATTTT. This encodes CASSSAQPQHF. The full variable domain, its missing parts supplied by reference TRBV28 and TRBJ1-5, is DVKVTQSSRYLVKRTGEKVFLECVQDMDHENMFWYRQDPGLGLRLIYFSYDVKMKEKGDIPEGYSVSREKKERFSLILESASTNQTSMYLCASSSAQPQHFGDGTRLSIL.

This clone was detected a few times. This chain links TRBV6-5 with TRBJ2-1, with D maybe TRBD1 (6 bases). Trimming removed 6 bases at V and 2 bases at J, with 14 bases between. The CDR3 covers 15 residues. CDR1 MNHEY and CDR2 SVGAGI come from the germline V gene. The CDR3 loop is CASRPQGSPYNEQFF. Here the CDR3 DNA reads TGTGCCAGCAGACCCCAGGGGTCCCCCTACAATGAGCAGTTCTTC.

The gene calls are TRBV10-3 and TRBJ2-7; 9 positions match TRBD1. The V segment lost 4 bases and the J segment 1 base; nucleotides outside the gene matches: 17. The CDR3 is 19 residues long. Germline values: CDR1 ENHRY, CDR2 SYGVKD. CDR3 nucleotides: TGTGCCATCAGTGGCAAGGGACAGGGAAGGGTTCCGACGTCCTACGAGCAGTACTTC. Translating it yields CAISGKGQGRVPTSYEQYF.

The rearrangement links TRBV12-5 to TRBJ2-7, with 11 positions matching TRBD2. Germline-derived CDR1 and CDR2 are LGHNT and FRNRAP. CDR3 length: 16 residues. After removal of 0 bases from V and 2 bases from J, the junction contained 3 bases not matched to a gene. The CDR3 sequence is CASGLVLSGRAYEQYF. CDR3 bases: TGTGCTAGTGGTTTGGTACTTAGCGGGAGGGCCTACGAGCAGTACTTC.

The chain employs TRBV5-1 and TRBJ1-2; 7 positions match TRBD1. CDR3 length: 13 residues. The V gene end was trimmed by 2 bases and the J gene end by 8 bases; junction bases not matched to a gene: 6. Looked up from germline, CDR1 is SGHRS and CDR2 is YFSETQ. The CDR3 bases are TGCGCCAGCAGCTTCGACAGGGCCGGAGGCTACACCTTC. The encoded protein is CASSFDRAGGYTF.

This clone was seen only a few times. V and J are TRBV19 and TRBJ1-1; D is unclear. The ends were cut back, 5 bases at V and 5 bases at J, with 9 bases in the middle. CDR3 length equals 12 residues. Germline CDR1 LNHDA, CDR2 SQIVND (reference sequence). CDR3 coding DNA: TGTGCCAGTAGTTCCCCAATGACTGAAGCTTTCTTT. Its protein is CASSSPMTEAFF. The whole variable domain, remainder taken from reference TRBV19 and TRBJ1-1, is DGGITQSPKYLFRKEGQNVTLSCEQNLNHDAMYWYRQDPGQGLRLIYYSQIVNDFQKGDIAEGYSVSREKKESFPLTVTSAQKNPTAFYLCASSSPMTEAFFGQGTRLTVV.

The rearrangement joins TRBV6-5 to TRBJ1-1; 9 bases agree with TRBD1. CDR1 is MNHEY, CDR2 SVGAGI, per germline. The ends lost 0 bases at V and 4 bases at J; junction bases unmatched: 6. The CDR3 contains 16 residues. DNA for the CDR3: TGTGCCAGCAGTTACTCGAGGGGACAGGGAATCACTGAAGCTTTCTTT. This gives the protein CASSYSRGQGITEAFF.

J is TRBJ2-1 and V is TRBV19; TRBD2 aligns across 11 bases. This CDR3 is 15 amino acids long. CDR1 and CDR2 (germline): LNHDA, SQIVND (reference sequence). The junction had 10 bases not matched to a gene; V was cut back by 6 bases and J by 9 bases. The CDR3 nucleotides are TGTGCCAGTAGGAAGACTAGCGGGGACGTTAGTGAGCAGTTCTTC. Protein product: CASRKTSGDVSEQFF.

This CDR3 is CASSSGQGDEQYF. Written as DNA, the CDR3 is TGCGCCAGCAGCTCTGGACAGGGGGACGAGCAGTACTTC. The chain links TRBV5-1 to TRBJ2-7; 10 bases match TRBD1. The CDR3 is 13 amino acids. Germline V gives CDR1 SGHRS, CDR2 YFSETQ. J gave up 5 bases and V 3 bases, and 2 bases lay outside the gene matches.

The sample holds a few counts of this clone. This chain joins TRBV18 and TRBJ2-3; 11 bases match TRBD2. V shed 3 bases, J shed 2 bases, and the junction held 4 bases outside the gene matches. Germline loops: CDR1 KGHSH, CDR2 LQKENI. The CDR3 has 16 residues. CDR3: CASSPIAGGPTDTQYF. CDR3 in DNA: TGTGCCAGCTCACCCATAGCGGGAGGGCCCACAGATACGCAGTATTTT.

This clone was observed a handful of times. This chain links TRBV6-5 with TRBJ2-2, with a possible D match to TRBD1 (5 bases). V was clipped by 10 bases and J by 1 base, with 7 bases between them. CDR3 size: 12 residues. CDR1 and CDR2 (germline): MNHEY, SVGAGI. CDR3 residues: CANRLNTGELFF. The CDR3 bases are TGTGCCAACAGGTTGAACACCGGGGAGCTGTTTTTT.

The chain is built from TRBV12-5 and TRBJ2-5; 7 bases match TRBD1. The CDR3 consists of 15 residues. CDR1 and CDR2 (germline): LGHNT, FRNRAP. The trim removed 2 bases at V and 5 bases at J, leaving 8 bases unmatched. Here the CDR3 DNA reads TGTGCTAGTGGTTTGTACTCGACAGGGCAGGAGACCCAGTACTTC. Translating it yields CASGLYSTGQETQYF. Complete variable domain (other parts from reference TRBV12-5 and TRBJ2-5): DARVTQTPRHKVTEMGQEVTMRCQPILGHNTVFWYRQTMMQGLELLAYFRNRAPLDDSGMPKDRFSAEMPDATLATLKIQPSEPRDSAVYFCASGLYSTGQETQYFGPGTRLLVL.

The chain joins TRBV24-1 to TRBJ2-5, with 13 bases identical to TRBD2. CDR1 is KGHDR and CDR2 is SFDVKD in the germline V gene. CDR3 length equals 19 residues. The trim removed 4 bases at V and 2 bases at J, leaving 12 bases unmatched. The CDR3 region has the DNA TGTGCCACCAGTGACCTAGGACTAGCGGGAGCGGGGGGTCAAGAGACCCAGTACTTC. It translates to CATSDLGLAGAGGQETQYF.

This chain's CDR3 is CASSEGGPTGLAGAWDEQFF. The CDR3, as DNA: TGTGCCAGCAGTGAAGGGGGGCCGACAGGGCTAGCGGGAGCTTGGGATGAGCAGTTCTTC. The J gene is TRBJ2-1, the V gene TRBV6-1; 10 nucleotides line up with TRBD2. Germline loops: CDR1 MNHNS, CDR2 SASEGT. The V and J ends lost 1 base and 8 bases, in that order; junction bases with no gene match: 20. This CDR3 is 20 amino acids long.

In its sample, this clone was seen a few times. The CDR3 coding sequence is TGTGCCAGCAGCTTAGGTCCCGAGGGCACAGATACGCAGTATTTT. Translated, it gives CASSLGPEGTDTQYF. The rearrangement links TRBV7-3 to TRBJ2-3; D not resolved. The length of the CDR3 is 15 residues. V lost 2 bases and J lost 1, with 10 bases in between. The V gene's germline CDR1 is SGHTA and CDR2 FQGTGA. The full variable domain, with the rest looked up from reference TRBV7-3 and TRBJ2-3, is GAGVSQTPSNKVTEKGKYVELRCDPISGHTALYWYRQSLGQGPEFLIYFQGTGAADDSGLPNDRFFAVRPEGSVSTLKIQRTERGDSAVYLCASSLGPEGTDTQYFGPGTRLTVL.

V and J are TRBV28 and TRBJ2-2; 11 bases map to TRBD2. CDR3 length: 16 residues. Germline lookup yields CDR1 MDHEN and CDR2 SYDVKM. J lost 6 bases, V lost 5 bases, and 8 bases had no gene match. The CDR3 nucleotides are TGTGCCAGCAGTGGTCAACTAGCGGGAGCCCCCGGGGAGCTGTTTTTT. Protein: CASSGQLAGAPGELFF.

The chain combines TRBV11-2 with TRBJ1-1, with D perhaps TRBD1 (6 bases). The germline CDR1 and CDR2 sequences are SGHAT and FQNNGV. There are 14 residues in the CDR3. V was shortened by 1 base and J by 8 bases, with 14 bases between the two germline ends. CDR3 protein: CASSLGGGWGEAFF. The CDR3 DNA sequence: TGTGCCAGCAGCTTAGGGGGGGGCTGGGGAGAAGCTTTCTTT.

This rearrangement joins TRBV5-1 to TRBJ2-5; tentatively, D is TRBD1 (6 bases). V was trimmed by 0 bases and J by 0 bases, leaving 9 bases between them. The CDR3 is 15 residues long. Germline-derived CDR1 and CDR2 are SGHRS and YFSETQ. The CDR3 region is CASSLGDTDQETQYF. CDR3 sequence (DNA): TGCGCCAGCAGCTTGGGGGACACCGACCAAGAGACCCAGTACTTC.

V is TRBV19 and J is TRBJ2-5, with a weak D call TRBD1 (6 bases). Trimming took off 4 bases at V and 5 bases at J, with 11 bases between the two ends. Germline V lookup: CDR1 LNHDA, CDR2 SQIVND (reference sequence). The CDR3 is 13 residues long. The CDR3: CASSNRDRETQYF. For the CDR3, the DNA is TGTGCCAGTAGTAACAGGGATCGGGAGACCCAGTACTTC.